The 7 T cell receptor beta chains below all came from one sample that was sequenced in a study of T cell clonotyping in hematopoietic cell transplantation. Sequencing was performed with immunoSEQ multiplex PCR; in TCRdb, only in-frame clones are kept and a portion is missing. The repertoire has about 36,000 clones, over 75% of them found once; the top ten carry almost 2%. Input material: peripheral blood mononuclear cells. The receptors were sampled from a woman aged 35 to 49 in good health. Some clones in this sample may be carry-over from other donors' samples.

The rearrangement joins TRBV10-3 to TRBJ1-1, with TRBD1 matching 8 bases. V gave up 6 bases and J gave up 1 base; unmatched junction bases: 4. The CDR3 length is 14 residues. CDR1 and CDR2 (germline): ENHRY, SYGVKD. The CDR3 nucleotides are TGTGCCATCAGACCGGGACAGGCGAACACTGAAGCTTTCTTT. Translated, it gives CAIRPGQANTEAFF.

The chain links TRBV5-1 to TRBJ1-1, with D maybe TRBD1 (6 bases). V dropped 3 bases and J dropped 0 bases, with 12 bases sitting between them. The V gene's germline CDR1 is SGHRS and CDR2 YFSETQ. This CDR3 region has 15 residues. The CDR3 region has the DNA TGCGCCAGCAGCTCATCCAGGGGACTGAACACTGAAGCTTTCTTT. Protein sequence: CASSSSRGLNTEAFF.

The chain is built from TRBV4-1 and TRBJ2-1; 7 nucleotides agree with TRBD2. Germline trimming cut 2 bases from V and 3 bases from J; bases unmatched to any gene: 10. This CDR3 has 17 residues. CDR1 and CDR2 (germline): MGHRA, YSYEKL. CDR3 region: CASSQFSRGSNYNEQFF. The CDR3, as DNA: TGCGCCAGCAGCCAATTCTCTCGCGGGAGTAACTACAATGAGCAGTTCTTC.

The chain carries TRBV28 and TRBJ2-7, with TRBD2 matching 7 bases. CDR1 MDHEN and CDR2 SYDVKM come from the germline V gene. The ends lost 10 bases at V and 7 bases at J; junction bases unmatched: 16. CDR3 length: 14 residues. The CDR3 loop reads CATLRGGGAREQYF. The CDR3 nucleotides read TGTGCCACCCTCCGCGGGGGAGGGGCGAGGGAGCAGTACTTC.

This clone was seen only once. The genes are TRBV6-5 and TRBJ2-2, with D maybe TRBD2 (5 bases). The germline V gene has CDR1 MNHEY and CDR2 SVGAGI. The germline V and J ends were trimmed by 9 bases and 7 bases, with 15 bases remaining between them. CDR3 size: 13 residues. CDR3 DNA sequence: TGTGCCAGTAGAGGGTTCTCCGGCGGGGAGCTGTTTTTT. This gives the protein CASRGFSGGELFF.

The chain carries TRBV6-5 and TRBJ2-7; 7 bases fit TRBD2. The V gene's germline CDR1 is MNHEY and CDR2 SVGAGI. The CDR3 length is 14 residues. V was clipped by 4 bases and J by 6 bases; unmatched bases: 9. In DNA, the CDR3 is TGTGCCAGCAGTTTTTCTGGCGGGAGCCCCGAGCAGTACTTC. This gives the protein CASSFSGGSPEQYF.

There are a few counts of this clone. The V gene is TRBV10-1, the J gene TRBJ2-3; tentatively, D is TRBD1 (6 bases). The germline V gene has CDR1 WNHNN and CDR2 SYGVQD (reference sequence). The germline V and J ends were trimmed by 10 bases and 1 base, with 9 bases remaining between them. This CDR3 is 12 amino acids long. CDR3 sequence reads: CATQGRTDTQYF. The CDR3 bases are TGCGCCACACAGGGCCGCACAGATACGCAGTATTTT.